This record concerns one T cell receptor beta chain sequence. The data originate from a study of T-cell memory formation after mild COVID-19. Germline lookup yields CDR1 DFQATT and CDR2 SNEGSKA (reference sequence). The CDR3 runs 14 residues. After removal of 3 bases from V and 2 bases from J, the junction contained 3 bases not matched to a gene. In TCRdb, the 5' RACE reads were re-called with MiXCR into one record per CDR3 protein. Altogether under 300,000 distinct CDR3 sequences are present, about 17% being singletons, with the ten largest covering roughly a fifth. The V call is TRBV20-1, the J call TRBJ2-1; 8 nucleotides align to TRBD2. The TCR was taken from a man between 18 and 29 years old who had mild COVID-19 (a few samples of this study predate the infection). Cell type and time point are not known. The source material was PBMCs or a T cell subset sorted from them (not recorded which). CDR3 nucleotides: TGCAGTGCTAGCGGGGGGGCCGCCTACAATGAGCAGTTCTTC. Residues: CSASGGAAYNEQFF.